Here is one TCR beta chain with its context. What it binds is not known. Then a second PCR, running about 7 to 11 cycles, was carried out with a sample-barcoded 5' primer and a J-beta primer mix. TCRdb re-analysed the 5' RACE reads in MiXCR, keeping a single row per CDR3 protein. Of about 1.7 million distinct CDR3 sequences listed, under 30% are singletons. J gave up 7 bases and V 4 bases, and 19 bases lay outside the gene matches. This CDR3 region has 18 residues. From germline, CDR1 is LGHDT and CDR2 YNNKEL (reference sequence). This entry is derived from a study of blood T cells in healthy people across ages. The study's findings and limits: It was the long-lived donors that had more naive CD4+ cells and higher diversity than aged donors. Nothing was known about donor CMV status, and this possibly confounded expanded clonotype changes. PBMCs were not sorted, which prevented a conclusive comparison of naive versus antigen-experienced cells.

The sequenced material came from blood. The source of this sequence is a woman in her 30s in good health. The chain uses TRBV3-1 and TRBJ2-7; 10 bases are a match to TRBD1. The DNA of the CDR3 is TGTGCCAGCAGCCCTCGTCGCCTGGGGGACAGGGGTATCGGAGAGCAGTACTTC. Translating gives CASSPRRLGDRGIGEQYF.